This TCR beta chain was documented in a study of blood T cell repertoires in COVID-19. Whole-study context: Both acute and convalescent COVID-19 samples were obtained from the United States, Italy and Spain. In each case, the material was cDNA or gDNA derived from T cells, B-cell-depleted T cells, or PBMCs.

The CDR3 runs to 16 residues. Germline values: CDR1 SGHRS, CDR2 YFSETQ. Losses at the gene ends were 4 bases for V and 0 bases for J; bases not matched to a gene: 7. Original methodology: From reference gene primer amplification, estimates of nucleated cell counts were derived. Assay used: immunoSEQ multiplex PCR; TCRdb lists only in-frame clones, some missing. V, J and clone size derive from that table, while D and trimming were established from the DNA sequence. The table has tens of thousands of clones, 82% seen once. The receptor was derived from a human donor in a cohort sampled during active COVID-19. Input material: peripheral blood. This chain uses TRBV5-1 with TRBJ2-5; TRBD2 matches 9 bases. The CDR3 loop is CASSPALAGHQETQYF. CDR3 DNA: TGCGCCAGCAGCCCCGCTCTAGCGGGGCACCAAGAGACCCAGTACTTC.